This TCR beta chain originates from a study of blood T cell repertoires in COVID-19. CDR1 LNHDA and CDR2 SQIVND come from the germline V gene (reference sequence). Trimming pared 5 bases from V and 1 base from J, leaving 3 bases between. This CDR3 contains 13 residues. Original data processing: Nucleated cell counts were estimated from reference gene primer amplification. The protocol was immunoSEQ multiplex PCR, while the TCRdb copy is restricted to in-frame clones and leaves out a portion. The V and J calls and clone size are taken from that table; D and trimming were inferred from the DNA. The sample lists about 160,000 clones, 87% occurring once. This clone is a singleton in its sample.

The TCR originated in a woman aged 60-75 years with active or convalescent COVID-19. Sequenced sample: peripheral blood. The chain combines TRBV19 with TRBJ2-6; D remains ambiguous. The CDR3 nucleotides are TGTGCCAGTAGTGAGTCTGGGGCCAACGTCCTGACTTTC. Translation gives CASSESGANVLTF.